This TCR beta chain was captured by sequencing in a study of blood T cell repertoires in COVID-19. Overall study: PBMCs, B-cell-depleted T cells, or T cells were the source of the cDNA or gDNA that made up the material.

The CDR3 is 14 amino acids. CDR1 is SGHTA, CDR2 FQGNSA, per germline. Between the trimmed V and J ends, which lost 1 base and 7 bases, there was a span of 11 bases. Sequenced by immunoSEQ multiplex PCR; TCRdb stores in-frame clones only, minus some. The sample holds approximately 54,000 clones, less than 95% seen once. The chain couples TRBV7-2 to TRBJ2-1; tentatively, D is TRBD2 (5 bases). The TCR sequence derives from a woman in her 40s with active COVID-19. Material for sequencing was peripheral blood. CDR3 bases: TGTGCCAGCAGCTTAGTCGGGTCGGGGAATGAGCAGTTCTTC. Protein: CASSLVGSGNEQFF.